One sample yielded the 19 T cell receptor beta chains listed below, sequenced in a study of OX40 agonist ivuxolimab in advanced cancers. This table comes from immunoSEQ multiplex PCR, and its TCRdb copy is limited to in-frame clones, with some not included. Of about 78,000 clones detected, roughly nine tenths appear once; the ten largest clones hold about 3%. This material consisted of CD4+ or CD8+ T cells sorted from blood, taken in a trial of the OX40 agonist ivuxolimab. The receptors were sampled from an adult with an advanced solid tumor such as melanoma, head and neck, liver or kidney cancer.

CDR3 protein: CASKTGSSYEQYF. Written as DNA, the CDR3 is TGTGCCAGCAAAACAGGGAGCTCCTACGAGCAGTACTTC. The J gene is TRBJ2-7, the V gene TRBV5-5, with a weak D call TRBD1 (6 bases). Looked up from germline, CDR1 is SGHKS and CDR2 is YYEKEE (reference sequence). V shed 6 bases and J shed 0 bases, with 10 bases lying between them. The CDR3 has 13 amino acids.

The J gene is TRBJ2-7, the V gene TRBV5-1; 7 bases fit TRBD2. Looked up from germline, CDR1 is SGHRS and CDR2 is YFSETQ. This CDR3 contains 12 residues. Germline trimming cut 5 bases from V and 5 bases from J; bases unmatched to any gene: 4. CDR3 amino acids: CASRGEGDEQYF. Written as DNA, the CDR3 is TGCGCCAGCAGAGGGGAGGGAGACGAGCAGTACTTC.

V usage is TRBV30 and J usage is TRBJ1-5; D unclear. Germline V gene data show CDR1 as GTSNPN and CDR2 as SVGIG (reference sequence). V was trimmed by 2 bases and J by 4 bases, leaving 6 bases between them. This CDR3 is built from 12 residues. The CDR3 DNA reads TGTGCCTGGAGTTTTGTGAATCAGCCCCAGCATTTT. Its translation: CAWSFVNQPQHF. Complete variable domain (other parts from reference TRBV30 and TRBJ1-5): SQTIHQWPATLVQPVGSPLSLECTVEGTSNPNLYWYRQAAGRGLQLLFYSVGIGQISSEVPQNLSASRPQDRQFILSSKKLLLSDSGFYLCAWSFVNQPQHFGDGTRLSIL.

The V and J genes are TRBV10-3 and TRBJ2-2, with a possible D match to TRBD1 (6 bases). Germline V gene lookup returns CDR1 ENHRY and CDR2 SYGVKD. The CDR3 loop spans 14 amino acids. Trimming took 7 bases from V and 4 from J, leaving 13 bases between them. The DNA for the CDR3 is TGTGCCATCACCGGGGACATAAGCACCGGGGAGCTGTTTTTT. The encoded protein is CAITGDISTGELFF.

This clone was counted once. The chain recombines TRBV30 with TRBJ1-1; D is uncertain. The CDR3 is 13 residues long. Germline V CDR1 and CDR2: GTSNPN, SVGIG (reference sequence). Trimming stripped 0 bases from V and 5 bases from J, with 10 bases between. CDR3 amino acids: CAWSVQRGTEAFF. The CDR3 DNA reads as TGTGCCTGGAGTGTACAGCGTGGAACTGAAGCTTTCTTT.

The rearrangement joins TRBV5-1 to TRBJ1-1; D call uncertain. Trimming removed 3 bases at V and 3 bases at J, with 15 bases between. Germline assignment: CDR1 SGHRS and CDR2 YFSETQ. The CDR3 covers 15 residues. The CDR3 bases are TGCGCCAGCAGCTCTCTCACTAACTCCGACACTGAAGCTTTCTTT. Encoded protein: CASSSLTNSDTEAFF.

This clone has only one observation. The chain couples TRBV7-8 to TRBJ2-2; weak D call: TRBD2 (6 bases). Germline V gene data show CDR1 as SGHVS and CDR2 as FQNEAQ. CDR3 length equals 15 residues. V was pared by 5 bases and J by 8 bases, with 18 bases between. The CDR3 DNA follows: TGTGCCAGCAGCCTCCGAGGCCCGGGAGTGGGGGAGCTGTTTTTT. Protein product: CASSLRGPGVGELFF. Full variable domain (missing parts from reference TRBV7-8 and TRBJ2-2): GAGVSQSPRYKVAKRGQDVALRCDPISGHVSLFWYQQALGQGPEFLTYFQNEAQLDKSGLPSDRFFAERPEGSVSTLKIQRTQQEDSAVYLCASSLRGPGVGELFFGEGSRLTVL.

This CDR3 is CASSQDRDAEAFF. In DNA form, the CDR3 reads TGTGCCAGCAGTCAGGACAGGGACGCTGAAGCTTTCTTT. The chain is built from TRBV2 and TRBJ1-1, with 8 positions matching TRBD1. Looked up from germline, CDR1 is SNHLY and CDR2 is FYNNEI. The CDR3 has 13 residues. With 5 bases clipped from V and 6 bases from J, the junction kept 5 bases outside the gene matches.

CDR3 nucleotides: TGTGCCAGCAGTTCACAGGGGATCGAGCAGTACTTC. Amino acids: CASSSQGIEQYF. The chain has TRBV2 and TRBJ2-7, with TRBD1 matching over 7 bases. CDR1 is SNHLY, CDR2 FYNNEI, per germline. Losses at the gene ends were 5 bases for V and 6 bases for J; bases not matched to a gene: 4. This CDR3 comprises 12 residues.

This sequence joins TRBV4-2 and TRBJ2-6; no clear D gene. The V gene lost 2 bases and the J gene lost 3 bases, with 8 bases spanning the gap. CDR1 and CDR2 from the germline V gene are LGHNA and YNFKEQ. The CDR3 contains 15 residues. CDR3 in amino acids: CASSQQFNGANVLTF. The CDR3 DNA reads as TGTGCCAGCAGCCAACAGTTTAATGGGGCCAACGTCCTGACTTTC.

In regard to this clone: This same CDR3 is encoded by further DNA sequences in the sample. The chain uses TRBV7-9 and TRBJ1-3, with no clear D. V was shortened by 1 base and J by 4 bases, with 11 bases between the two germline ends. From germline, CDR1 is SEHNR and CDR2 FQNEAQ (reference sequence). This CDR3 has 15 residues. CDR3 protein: CASSLGQSSGNTIYF. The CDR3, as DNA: TGTGCCAGCAGCTTAGGACAATCGTCCGGAAACACCATATATTTT.

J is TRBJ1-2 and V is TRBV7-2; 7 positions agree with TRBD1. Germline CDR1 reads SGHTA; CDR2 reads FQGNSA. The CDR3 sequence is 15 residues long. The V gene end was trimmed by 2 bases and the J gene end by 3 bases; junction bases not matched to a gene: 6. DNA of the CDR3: TGTGCCAGCAGCTTAACCGGGACAGATCACTATGGCTACACCTTC. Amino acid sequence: CASSLTGTDHYGYTF.

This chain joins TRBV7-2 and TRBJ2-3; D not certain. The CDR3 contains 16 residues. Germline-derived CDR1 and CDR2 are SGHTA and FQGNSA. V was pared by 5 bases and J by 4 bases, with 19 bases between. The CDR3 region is CASSPVSSHSADTQYF. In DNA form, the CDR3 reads TGTGCCAGCAGCCCCGTAAGCAGCCACAGCGCAGATACGCAGTATTTT.

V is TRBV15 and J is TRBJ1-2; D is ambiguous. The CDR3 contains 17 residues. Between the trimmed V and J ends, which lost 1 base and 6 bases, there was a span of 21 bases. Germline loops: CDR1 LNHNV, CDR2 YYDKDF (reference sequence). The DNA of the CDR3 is TGTGCCACCAGCAGAGCCTACCCACCCTCGGGGATGGATGGCTACACCTTC. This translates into CATSRAYPPSGMDGYTF.

CDR3 sequence: CASSTHSGSWGDTQYF. CDR3 nucleotide sequence: TGTGCCAGCAGTACCCATAGCGGGAGCTGGGGAGATACGCAGTATTTT. The gene calls are TRBV27 and TRBJ2-3; 9 nucleotides match TRBD2. The CDR3 has 16 amino acids. Unmatched junction bases numbered 11, after V lost 5 bases and J lost 5 bases. Germline CDR1 and CDR2: MNHEY and SMNVEV (reference sequence).

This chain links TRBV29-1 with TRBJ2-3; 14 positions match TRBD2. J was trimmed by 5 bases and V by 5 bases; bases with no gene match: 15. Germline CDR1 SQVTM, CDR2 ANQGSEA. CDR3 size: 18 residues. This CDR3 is CSVLLWTSGRRGRDTQYF. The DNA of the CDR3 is TGCAGCGTTCTACTGTGGACTAGCGGGAGGCGGGGGAGAGATACGCAGTATTTT.

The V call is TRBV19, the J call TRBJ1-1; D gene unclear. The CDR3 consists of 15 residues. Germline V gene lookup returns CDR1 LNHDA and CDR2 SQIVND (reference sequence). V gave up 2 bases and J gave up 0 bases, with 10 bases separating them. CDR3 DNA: TGTGCCAGTAGTATACGGCGGCAGATGAACACTGAAGCTTTCTTT. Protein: CASSIRRQMNTEAFF.

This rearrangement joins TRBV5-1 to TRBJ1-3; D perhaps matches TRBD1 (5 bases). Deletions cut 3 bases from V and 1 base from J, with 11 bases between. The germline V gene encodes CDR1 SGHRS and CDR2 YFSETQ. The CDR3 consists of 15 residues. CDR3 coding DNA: TGCGCCAGCAGCTCCAGCGGGGGGTCTGGAAACACCATATATTTT. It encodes CASSSSGGSGNTIYF.

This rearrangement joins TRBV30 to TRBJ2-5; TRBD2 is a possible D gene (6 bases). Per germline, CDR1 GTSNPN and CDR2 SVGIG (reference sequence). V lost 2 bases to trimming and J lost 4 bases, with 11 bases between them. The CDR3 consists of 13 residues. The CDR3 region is CAWSPAGGETQYF. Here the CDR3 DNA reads TGTGCCTGGAGTCCTGCCGGGGGAGAGACCCAGTACTTC.